The 22 T cell receptor beta chains below were found in one sample sequenced in a study of T cell changes during pregnancy in multiple sclerosis. Generated by immunoSEQ multiplex PCR, the TCRdb table keeps only in-frame clones and is missing some. The table shows tens of thousands of clones, with about 90% occurring only once. Sequencing was performed on CD4+ T cells from peripheral blood mononuclear cells, taken in the second trimester of pregnancy. All receptors derive from a female donor with multiple sclerosis, enrolled in a pregnancy study.

The chain carries TRBV5-1 and TRBJ2-7; 11 bases agree with TRBD2. The CDR3 contains 18 residues. The germline gives CDR1 SGHRS, CDR2 YFSETQ. Trimming removed 0 bases from V and 9 bases from J; junction bases left unmatched: 17. CDR3 nucleotides: TGCGCCAGCAGCTTGGGGGGACCGGGACTAGCGGACCTACGAGGGCAGTACTTC. Its translation is CASSLGGPGLADLRGQYF. Drawing the rest from reference TRBV5-1 and TRBJ2-7, the complete variable domain is KAGVTQTPRYLIKTRGQQVTLSCSPISGHRSVSWYQQTPGQGLQFLFEYFSETQRNKGNFPGRFSGRQFSNSRSEMNVSTLELGDSALYLCASSLGGPGLADLRGQYFGPGTRLTVT.

The chain uses TRBV6-1 and TRBJ2-3; no definite D call. CDR3 length: 14 residues. With 4 bases removed from V and 1 base from J, the gap between germline ends came to 9 bases. Per germline, CDR1 MNHNS and CDR2 SASEGT. The CDR3, as DNA: TGTGCCAGCAGTGTCGACTGGGGCACAGATACGCAGTATTTT. It encodes CASSVDWGTDTQYF.

The V gene is TRBV6-1, the J gene TRBJ1-5; no clear D. V was cut by 0 bases and J by 7 bases, with 10 bases left in between. Per germline, CDR1 MNHNS and CDR2 SASEGT. The length of the CDR3 is 14 residues. In DNA form, the CDR3 reads TGTGCCAGCAGTGAAGCTATTTCGGGGCAGCCCCAGCATTTT. Protein sequence: CASSEAISGQPQHF.

This clone appeared once. V gene TRBV28 combines with J gene TRBJ2-7; D call uncertain. From germline, CDR1 is MDHEN and CDR2 SYDVKM. This CDR3 is built from 13 residues. The V end was cut by 6 bases, the J end by 0 bases, with 9 bases between. CDR3 loop: CASSLSPSYEQYF. The CDR3 DNA reads TGTGCCAGCAGCCTAAGTCCCTCCTACGAGCAGTACTTC.

J is TRBJ1-2 and V is TRBV27, with D perhaps matching TRBD1 (6 bases). The V end lost 5 bases, the J end lost 4 bases, and 14 bases lay between the germline ends. CDR1 and CDR2 from the germline V gene are MNHEY and SMNVEV (reference sequence). This CDR3 spans 14 amino acids. The CDR3 DNA reads as TGTGCCAGCAGTCTAAAGGGGGAAGGCTATGGCTACACCTTC. Translated, it gives CASSLKGEGYGYTF.

V and J are TRBV5-4 and TRBJ2-6; the match to TRBD1 covers 12 bases. The CDR3 contains 18 residues. Germline CDR1 SGHNT, CDR2 YYREEE (reference sequence). Unmatched junction bases numbered 3, after V lost 0 bases and J lost 2 bases. In nucleotides, the CDR3 is TGTGCCAGCAGCTTGGGAGGGACAGGGGGCACTGGGGCCAACGTCCTGACTTTC. Protein product: CASSLGGTGGTGANVLTF.

The chain links TRBV7-3 to TRBJ2-1; 8 nucleotides align to TRBD2. The V gene's germline CDR1 is SGHTA and CDR2 FQGTGA. The CDR3 extends over 15 amino acids. V was clipped by 5 bases and J by 2 bases; unmatched bases: 5. The CDR3 sequence is CASSPTSGTYNEQFF. CDR3 in DNA: TGTGCCAGCAGCCCCACTAGCGGTACCTACAATGAGCAGTTCTTC.

This clone was counted a single time. The J gene is TRBJ2-3, the V gene TRBV5-4, with 8 bases fitting TRBD2. V lost 1 base and J lost 3; bases outside the gene matches: 4. CDR3 length: 15 amino acids. The germline CDR1 and CDR2 sequences are SGHNT and YYREEE (reference sequence). The CDR3 is CASSLIAGRTDTQYF. CDR3 nucleotide sequence: TGTGCCAGCAGCTTGATAGCGGGGAGGACAGATACGCAGTATTTT.

The CDR3 loop reads CASRFDSYTEAFF. CDR3 in DNA: TGTGCCAGCAGATTCGACAGCTACACTGAAGCTTTCTTT. This rearrangement joins TRBV2 to TRBJ1-1; tentative D call: TRBD1 (5 bases). CDR3 length: 13 residues. Germline assignment: CDR1 SNHLY and CDR2 FYNNEI. V was clipped by 6 bases and J by 3 bases, with 11 bases between them.

The J gene is TRBJ2-7, the V gene TRBV14; D gene uncertain. The CDR3 runs 13 residues. The germline V gene encodes CDR1 SGHDN and CDR2 FVKESK. Trimming removed 0 bases from V and 6 bases from J, with 9 bases in between. CDR3 in amino acids: CASSQDLQPEQYF. CDR3 nucleotides: TGTGCCAGCAGCCAAGATTTACAGCCCGAGCAGTACTTC.

This rearrangement joins TRBV10-1 to TRBJ2-2, with a weak D call TRBD1 (6 bases). The CDR3 length is 16 residues. CDR1 and CDR2 (germline): WNHNN, SYGVQD (reference sequence). V gave up 6 bases and J gave up 2 bases, with 16 bases separating them. CDR3 nucleotides: TGCGCCAGCAGAGGGACAAGTCAAGGTAACACCGGGGAGCTGTTTTTT. This translates into CASRGTSQGNTGELFF.

CDR3 sequence reads: CASSASGTAYNEQFF. The CDR3 DNA follows: TGTGCCAGCAGCGCCTCCGGGACAGCCTACAATGAGCAGTTCTTC. The chain is built from TRBV7-8 and TRBJ2-1; 7 bases match TRBD1. The CDR3 is 15 amino acids. The germline V gene encodes CDR1 SGHVS and CDR2 FQNEAQ. Trimming at V came to 5 bases and at J to 2 bases, leaving 6 bases not matched to a gene.

The chain uses TRBV6-5 and TRBJ1-2; the D is unclear. This CDR3 region has 14 residues. The germline V gene has CDR1 MNHEY and CDR2 SVGAGI. The V end was cut by 0 bases, the J end by 8 bases, with 13 bases between. The CDR3 region has the DNA TGTGCCAGCAGTTACTCGAGAGCAGGCGGGGGCTACACCTTC. It codes for CASSYSRAGGGYTF.

This clone was detected only once. The chain combines TRBV18 with TRBJ1-4; no clear D. Germline V gene data show CDR1 as KGHSH and CDR2 as LQKENI. CDR3 size: 15 residues. Trimming cost V 0 bases and J 5 bases, with 10 bases left between them. This CDR3 is CASSPPVQRNEKLFF. For the CDR3, the DNA is TGTGCCAGCTCACCACCGGTACAGAGAAATGAAAAACTGTTTTTT.

The rearrangement joins TRBV10-3 to TRBJ1-6; possibly TRBD1 for D (5 bases). The V end lost 10 bases, the J end lost 5 bases, and 18 bases lay between the germline ends. There are 15 residues in the CDR3. CDR1 and CDR2 from the germline V gene are ENHRY and SYGVKD. The CDR3: CATGSGGNDNSPLHF. The CDR3 DNA follows: TGTGCCACCGGGAGCGGGGGAAACGATAATTCACCCCTCCACTTT.

V is TRBV6-5 and J is TRBJ1-6; the D gene is possibly TRBD1 (6 bases). CDR3 length equals 13 residues. Germline CDR1 reads MNHEY; CDR2 reads SVGAGI. Trimming removed 6 bases from V and 5 bases from J, with 8 bases in between. DNA for the CDR3: TGTGCCAGCAGCGGACAGCATAATTCACCCCTCCACTTT. Its translation is CASSGQHNSPLHF.

A single count supports this clone. V gene TRBV27 combines with J gene TRBJ1-2; 9 bases are shared with TRBD1. Losses at the gene ends were 3 bases for V and 4 bases for J; bases not matched to a gene: 0. Germline-derived CDR1 and CDR2 are MNHEY and SMNVEV (reference sequence). The CDR3 is made up of 13 amino acids. The DNA for the CDR3 is TGTGCCAGCAGTTTGGGACAGGGCTATGGCTACACCTTC. Translated, it gives CASSLGQGYGYTF.

The chain joins TRBV4-2 to TRBJ1-1; 8 bases map to TRBD1. The V segment lost 0 bases and the J segment 1 base; nucleotides outside the gene matches: 1. Germline assignment: CDR1 LGHNA and CDR2 YNFKEQ. This CDR3 has 15 residues. This chain's CDR3 is CASSQDDRGNTEAFF. CDR3 in DNA: TGTGCCAGCAGCCAAGACGACAGGGGGAACACTGAAGCTTTCTTT.

The chain links TRBV5-1 to TRBJ1-4, with 10 bases matching TRBD1. CDR1 and CDR2 (germline): SGHRS, YFSETQ. The CDR3 totals 14 residues. The V and J ends lost 4 bases and 8 bases, in that order; junction bases with no gene match: 5. CDR3: CASSQGQGLEKLFF. CDR3 DNA sequence: TGCGCCAGCAGCCAGGGACAGGGGCTCGAAAAACTGTTTTTT.

This clone has more than one count but fewer than ten. The chain combines TRBV19 with TRBJ1-1; D perhaps matches TRBD1 (6 bases). The V gene's germline CDR1 is LNHDA and CDR2 SQIVND (reference sequence). The CDR3 has 14 residues. The V gene lost 4 bases and the J gene lost 3 bases, with 12 bases spanning the gap. CDR3 nucleotides: TGTGCCAGTAGTAAGGACAGAGAGTACACTGAAGCTTTCTTT. Translating gives CASSKDREYTEAFF.

The chain recombines TRBV28 with TRBJ1-1; D is undetermined. This CDR3 contains 11 residues. Germline-derived CDR1 and CDR2 are MDHEN and SYDVKM. Trimming took off 6 bases at V and 6 bases at J, with 8 bases between the two ends. The CDR3 is CASREGPEAFF. In DNA form, the CDR3 reads TGTGCCAGCAGGGAGGGCCCTGAAGCTTTCTTT.

V usage is TRBV11-3 and J usage is TRBJ1-1; possibly TRBD1 for D (5 bases). Looked up from germline, CDR1 is SGHNT and CDR2 is YENEEA. This CDR3 is built from 13 residues. Trimming took 6 bases from V and 2 from J, leaving 10 bases between them. In DNA form, the CDR3 reads TGTGCCAGCAGTTTGACAGCCAACACTGAAGCTTTCTTT. This translates into CASSLTANTEAFF.